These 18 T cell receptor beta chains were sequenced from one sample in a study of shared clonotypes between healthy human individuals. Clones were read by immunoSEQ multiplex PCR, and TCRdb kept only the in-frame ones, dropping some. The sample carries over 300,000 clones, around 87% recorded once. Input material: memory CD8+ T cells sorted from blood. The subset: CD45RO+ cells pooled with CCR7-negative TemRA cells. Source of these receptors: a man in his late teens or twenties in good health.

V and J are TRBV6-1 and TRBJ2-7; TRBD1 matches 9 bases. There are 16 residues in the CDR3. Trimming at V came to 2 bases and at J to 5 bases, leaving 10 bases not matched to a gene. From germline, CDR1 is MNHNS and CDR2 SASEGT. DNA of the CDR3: TGTGCCAGCAGTGAACACGAGAGACAGGGGGTGGACGAGCAGTACTTC. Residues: CASSEHERQGVDEQYF.

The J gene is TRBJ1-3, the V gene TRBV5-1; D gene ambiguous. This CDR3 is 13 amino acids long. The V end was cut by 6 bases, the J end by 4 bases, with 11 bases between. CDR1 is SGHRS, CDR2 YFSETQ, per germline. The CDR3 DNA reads TGCGCCAGCAATGAAGGTTCAGGAAACACCATATATTTT. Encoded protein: CASNEGSGNTIYF.

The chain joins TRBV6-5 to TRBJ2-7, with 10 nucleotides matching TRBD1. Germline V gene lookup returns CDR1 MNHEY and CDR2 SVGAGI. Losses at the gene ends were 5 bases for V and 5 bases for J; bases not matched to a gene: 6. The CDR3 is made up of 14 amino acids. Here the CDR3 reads CASSHRDRGNEQYF. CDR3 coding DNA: TGTGCCAGCAGTCACCGGGACAGGGGTAACGAGCAGTACTTC.

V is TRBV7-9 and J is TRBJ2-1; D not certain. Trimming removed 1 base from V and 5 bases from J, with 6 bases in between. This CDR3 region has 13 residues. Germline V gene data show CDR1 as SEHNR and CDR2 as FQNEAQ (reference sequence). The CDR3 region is CASSLVSNNEQFF. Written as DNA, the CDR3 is TGTGCCAGCAGCTTAGTCTCTAACAATGAGCAGTTCTTC. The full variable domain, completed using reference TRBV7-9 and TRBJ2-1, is DTGVSQNPRHKITKRGQNVTFRCDPISEHNRLYWYRQTLGQGPEFLTYFQNEAQLEKSRLLSDRFSAERPKGSFSTLEIQRTEQGDSAMYLCASSLVSNNEQFFGPGTRLTVL.

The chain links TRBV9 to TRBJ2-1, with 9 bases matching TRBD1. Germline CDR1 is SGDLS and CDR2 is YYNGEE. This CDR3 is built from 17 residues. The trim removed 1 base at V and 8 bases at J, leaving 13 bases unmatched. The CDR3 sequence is CASSVKKPGQGVYEQFF. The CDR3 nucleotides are TGTGCCAGCAGCGTAAAGAAGCCGGGACAGGGAGTCTATGAGCAGTTCTTC.

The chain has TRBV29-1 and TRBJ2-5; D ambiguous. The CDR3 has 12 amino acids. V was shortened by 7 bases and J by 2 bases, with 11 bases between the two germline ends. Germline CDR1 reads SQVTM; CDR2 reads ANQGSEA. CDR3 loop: CSAQAQQETQYF. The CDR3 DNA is TGCAGCGCCCAGGCGCAGCAAGAGACCCAGTACTTC.

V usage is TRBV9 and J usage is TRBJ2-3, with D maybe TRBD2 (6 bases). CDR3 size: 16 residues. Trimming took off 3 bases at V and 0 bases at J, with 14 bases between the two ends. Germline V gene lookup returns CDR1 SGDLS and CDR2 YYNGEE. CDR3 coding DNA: TGTGCCAGCAGCGGCCTAGGCGGGACTAGCACAGATACGCAGTATTTT. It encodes CASSGLGGTSTDTQYF.

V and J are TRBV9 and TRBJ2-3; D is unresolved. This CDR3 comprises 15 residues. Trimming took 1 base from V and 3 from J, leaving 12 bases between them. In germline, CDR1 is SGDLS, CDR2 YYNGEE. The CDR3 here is CASSVIGLRTDTQYF. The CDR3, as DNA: TGTGCCAGCAGCGTAATTGGGTTACGTACAGATACGCAGTATTTT.

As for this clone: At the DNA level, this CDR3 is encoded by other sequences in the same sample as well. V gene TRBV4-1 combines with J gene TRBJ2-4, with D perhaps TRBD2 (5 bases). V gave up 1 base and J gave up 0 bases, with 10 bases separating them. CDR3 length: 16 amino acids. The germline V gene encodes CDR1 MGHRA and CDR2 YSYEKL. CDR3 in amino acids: CASSQVAGLAKNIQYF. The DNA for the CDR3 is TGCGCCAGCAGCCAAGTTGCGGGCTTAGCCAAAAACATTCAGTACTTC.

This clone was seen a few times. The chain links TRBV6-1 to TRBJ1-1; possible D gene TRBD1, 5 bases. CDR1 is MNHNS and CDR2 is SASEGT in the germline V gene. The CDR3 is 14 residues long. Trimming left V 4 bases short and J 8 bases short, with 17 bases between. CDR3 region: CASSVQVPTVEAFF. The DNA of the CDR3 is TGTGCCAGCAGTGTACAGGTGCCCACTGTGGAAGCTTTCTTT.

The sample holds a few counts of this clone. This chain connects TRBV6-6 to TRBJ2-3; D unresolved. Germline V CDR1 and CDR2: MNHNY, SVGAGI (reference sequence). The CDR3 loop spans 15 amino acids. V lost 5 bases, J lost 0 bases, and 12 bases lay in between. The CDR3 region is CASSRLLGSTDTQYF. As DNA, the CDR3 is TGTGCCAGCAGTCGTCTCCTGGGGAGCACAGATACGCAGTATTTT.

Here the CDR3 DNA reads TGCGCCAGCAGCCCCGACGGGGGACCCTATGGCTACACCTTC. Its protein product is CASSPDGGPYGYTF. This sequence joins TRBV4-1 and TRBJ1-2; maybe TRBD1 (5 bases). The V gene's germline CDR1 is MGHRA and CDR2 YSYEKL. The CDR3 extends over 14 amino acids. Trimming removed 4 bases from V and 4 bases from J, with 13 bases in between.

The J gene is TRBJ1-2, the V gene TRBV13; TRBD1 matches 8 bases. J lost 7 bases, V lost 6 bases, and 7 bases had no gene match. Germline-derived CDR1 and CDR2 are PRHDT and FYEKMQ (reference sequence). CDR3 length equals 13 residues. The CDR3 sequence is CASSTQGAPGYTF. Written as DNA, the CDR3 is TGTGCCAGCAGTACTCAGGGGGCGCCTGGCTACACCTTC.

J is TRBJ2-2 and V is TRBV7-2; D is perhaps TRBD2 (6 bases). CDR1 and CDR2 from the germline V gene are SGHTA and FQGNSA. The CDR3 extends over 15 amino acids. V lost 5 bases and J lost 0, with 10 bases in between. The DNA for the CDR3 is TGTGCCAGCAGCGATAGCGGTACGAACACCGGGGAGCTGTTTTTT. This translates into CASSDSGTNTGELFF.

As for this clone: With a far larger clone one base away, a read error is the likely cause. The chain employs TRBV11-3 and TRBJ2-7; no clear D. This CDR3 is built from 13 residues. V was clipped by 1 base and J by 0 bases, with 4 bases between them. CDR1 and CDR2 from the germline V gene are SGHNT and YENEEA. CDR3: CASSLAPSYEQYF. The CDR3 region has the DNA TGTGCCAGCAGCTTAGCCCCCTCCTACGAGCAGTACTTC.

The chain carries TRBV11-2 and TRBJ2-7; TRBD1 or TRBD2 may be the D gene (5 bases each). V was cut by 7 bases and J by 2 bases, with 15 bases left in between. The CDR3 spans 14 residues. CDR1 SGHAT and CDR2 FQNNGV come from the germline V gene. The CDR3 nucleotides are TGTGCCAGCAACTCGGGACCGACAACCTACGAGCAGTACTTC. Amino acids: CASNSGPTTYEQYF.

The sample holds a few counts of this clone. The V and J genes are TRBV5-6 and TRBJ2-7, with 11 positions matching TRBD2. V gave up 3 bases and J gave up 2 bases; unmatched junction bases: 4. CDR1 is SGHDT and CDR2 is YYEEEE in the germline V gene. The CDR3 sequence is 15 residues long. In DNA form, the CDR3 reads TGTGCCAGCAGCTGGGGGACTAGCGGACCCTACGAGCAGTACTTC. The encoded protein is CASSWGTSGPYEQYF.

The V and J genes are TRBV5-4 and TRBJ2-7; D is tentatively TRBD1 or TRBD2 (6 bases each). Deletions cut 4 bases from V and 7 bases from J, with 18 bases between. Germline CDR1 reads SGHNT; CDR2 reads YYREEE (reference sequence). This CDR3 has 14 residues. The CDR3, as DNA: TGTGCCAGCAGCATTAGCCCGGGGGCTGTGGAGCAGTACTTC. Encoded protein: CASSISPGAVEQYF.